Shown below are 32 T cell receptor beta chains from a single sample sequenced in a study of cytomegalovirus exposure and HLA in healthy donors. The table came from immunoSEQ multiplex PCR; TCRdb's copy has only in-frame clones and leaves some out. The repertoire includes 100,000 to 150,000 clones, around 94% of them detected once, and around 1.3% sits in the top ten. The sample taken for sequencing was PBMCs. These receptors were obtained from a woman under 30 in good health and CMV-seronegative.

The chain links TRBV9 to TRBJ2-3, with TRBD2 matching 13 bases. Losses at the gene ends were 3 bases for V and 6 bases for J; bases not matched to a gene: 4. The CDR3 totals 15 residues. The germline V gene has CDR1 SGDLS and CDR2 YYNGEE. CDR3 residues: CASSETSGRLDTQYF. In DNA form, the CDR3 reads TGTGCCAGCAGCGAGACTAGCGGGAGGCTGGATACGCAGTATTTT.

The chain uses TRBV4-1 and TRBJ1-4, with TRBD1 matching 7 bases. This CDR3 is built from 17 residues. V gave up 4 bases and J gave up 3 bases; unmatched junction bases: 11. The germline V gene encodes CDR1 MGHRA and CDR2 YSYEKL. CDR3 sequence (DNA): TGCGCCAGCAGCCTAAACCAAGGGACAGCTCCTAATGAAAAACTGTTTTTT. The encoded protein is CASSLNQGTAPNEKLFF.

This clone was counted a single time. This chain connects TRBV30 to TRBJ2-3, with 8 bases fitting TRBD1. V lost 0 bases, J lost 1 base, and 0 bases stayed unmatched. This CDR3 is built from 14 residues. The V gene's germline CDR1 is GTSNPN and CDR2 SVGIG (reference sequence). The CDR3 DNA reads as TGTGCCTGGAGTGTGACAGGGGGCACAGATACGCAGTATTTT. Translated: CAWSVTGGTDTQYF.

The CDR3 bases are TGTGCCAGCAGCTTAGAAGGGACAGGGGTAATGGCTGCGGGCTACGAGCAGTACTTC. This sequence encodes CASSLEGTGVMAAGYEQYF. This chain connects TRBV7-8 to TRBJ2-7; 10 bases are a match to TRBD1. Germline V gene sequence: CDR1 SGHVS, CDR2 FQNEAQ. Trimming at V came to 1 base and at J to 3 bases, leaving 15 bases not matched to a gene. This CDR3 is 19 amino acids long.

This chain joins TRBV6-4 and TRBJ2-7; TRBD2 matches 8 bases. V dropped 5 bases and J dropped 11; count of bases not matched to a gene: 17. From germline, CDR1 is MRHNA and CDR2 SNTAGT. CDR3 length: 15 amino acids. CDR3 coding DNA: TGTGCCAGCAGTATATTAGCGGGATTCCCGCGGGAGGAGTACTTC. It yields the protein CASSILAGFPREEYF.

The chain links TRBV28 to TRBJ2-7, with D perhaps matching TRBD1 (5 bases). V was cut by 7 bases and J by 2 bases, with 18 bases left in between. Germline V gives CDR1 MDHEN, CDR2 SYDVKM. The length of the CDR3 is 15 residues. CDR3 protein: CASTQPRGAAYEQYF. The DNA of the CDR3 is TGTGCCAGCACCCAGCCAAGGGGCGCTGCCTACGAGCAGTACTTC.

The CDR3 region has the DNA TGCGCCAGCAGCCTGAAGACTGGCCGCACAGATACGCAGTATTTT. The encoded protein is CASSLKTGRTDTQYF. The rearrangement joins TRBV5-1 to TRBJ2-3; D call uncertain. The CDR3 sequence is 15 residues long. Between the trimmed V and J ends, which lost 4 bases and 1 base, there was a span of 13 bases. CDR1 is SGHRS and CDR2 is YFSETQ in the germline V gene. Full variable domain (remainder filled in from reference TRBV5-1 and TRBJ2-3): KAGVTQTPRYLIKTRGQQVTLSCSPISGHRSVSWYQQTPGQGLQFLFEYFSETQRNKGNFPGRFSGRQFSNSRSEMNVSTLELGDSALYLCASSLKTGRTDTQYFGPGTRLTVL.

This rearrangement joins TRBV27 to TRBJ1-5, with D perhaps matching TRBD1 (6 bases). Germline CDR1 MNHEY, CDR2 SMNVEV (reference sequence). The CDR3 loop spans 18 amino acids. V dropped 0 bases and J dropped 2 bases, with 17 bases sitting between them. CDR3 DNA sequence: TGTGCCAGCAGTTTATCGGGGGGGGGCGCGATTGGCAATCAGCCCCAGCATTTT. It yields the protein CASSLSGGGAIGNQPQHF.

The rearrangement joins TRBV5-6 to TRBJ2-4; 7 bases are a match to TRBD2. J lost 0 bases, V lost 1 base, and 10 bases had no gene match. The CDR3 loop spans 18 amino acids. Per the germline V gene, CDR1 is SGHDT and CDR2 is YYEEEE. The CDR3 coding sequence is TGTGCCAGCAGCTTGTCTTTTGCTGGCGGGGGAGCCAAAAACATTCAGTACTTC. This sequence encodes CASSLSFAGGGAKNIQYF. The full variable domain, in which reference TRBV5-6 and TRBJ2-4 provide the parts outside the CDR3, is DAGVTQSPTHLIKTRGQQVTLRCSPKSGHDTVSWYQQALGQGPQFIFQYYEEEERQRGNFPDRFSGHQFPNYSSELNVNALLLGDSALYLCASSLSFAGGGAKNIQYFGAGTRLSVL.

The chain uses TRBV27 and TRBJ1-2, with D tentatively TRBD1 (5 bases). CDR1 is MNHEY, CDR2 SMNVEV, per germline (reference sequence). The length of the CDR3 is 15 residues. The ends were cut back, 2 bases at V and 3 bases at J, with 13 bases in the middle. The CDR3 loop is CASSLLAGGDYGYTF. CDR3 sequence (DNA): TGTGCCAGCAGTTTACTCGCGGGGGGAGACTATGGCTACACCTTC.

The V call is TRBV5-1, the J call TRBJ2-3; TRBD1 might be the D (5 bases). This CDR3 contains 14 residues. Germline V gives CDR1 SGHRS, CDR2 YFSETQ. Trimming shortened V by 5 bases and J by 1 base, and 11 bases separated the two germline ends. CDR3 sequence: CASRPGAGTDTQYF. Written as DNA, the CDR3 is TGCGCCAGCAGGCCTGGGGCGGGCACAGATACGCAGTATTTT. The complete variable domain, with remaining parts taken from reference TRBV5-1 and TRBJ2-3, reads KAGVTQTPRYLIKTRGQQVTLSCSPISGHRSVSWYQQTPGQGLQFLFEYFSETQRNKGNFPGRFSGRQFSNSRSEMNVSTLELGDSALYLCASRPGAGTDTQYFGPGTRLTVL.

With regard to this clone: This specimen includes other DNA sequences encoding the same CDR3. V gene TRBV9 combines with J gene TRBJ1-1; weak D call: TRBD1 (5 bases). From germline, CDR1 is SGDLS and CDR2 YYNGEE. The CDR3 contains 13 residues. V lost 2 bases and J lost 2, with 7 bases in between. The CDR3 is CASSVTVNTEAFF. The CDR3 bases are TGTGCCAGCAGCGTGACAGTTAACACTGAAGCTTTCTTT.

The chain couples TRBV6-6 to TRBJ1-2; D unclear. With 5 bases removed from V and 7 bases from J, the gap between germline ends came to 8 bases. The CDR3 sequence is 11 residues long. Germline CDR1 MNHNY, CDR2 SVGAGI (reference sequence). Here the CDR3 DNA reads TGTGCCAGCAGTGCCTCGCGTGGCTACACCTTC. Amino acids: CASSASRGYTF.

V and J are TRBV5-4 and TRBJ1-6; D is uncertain. V was shortened by 4 bases and J by 7 bases, with 15 bases between the two germline ends. Germline CDR1 and CDR2: SGHNT and YYREEE (reference sequence). CDR3 size: 15 residues. As DNA, the CDR3 is TGTGCCAGCAGCACAGCCGGGGTGGGAAATTCACCCCTCCACTTT. Amino acids: CASSTAGVGNSPLHF.

V is TRBV30 and J is TRBJ1-1; D gene ambiguous. This CDR3 is 11 amino acids long. Germline V gene sequence: CDR1 GTSNPN, CDR2 SVGIG (reference sequence). Between the trimmed V and J ends, which lost 1 base and 9 bases, there was a span of 9 bases. The CDR3 sequence is CAWSADTQAFF. In DNA, the CDR3 is TGTGCCTGGAGTGCTGACACCCAAGCTTTCTTT.

This chain connects TRBV2 to TRBJ2-2, with D hard to call. The CDR3 runs 14 residues. Germline CDR1 reads SNHLY; CDR2 reads FYNNEI. Deletions cut 7 bases from V and 2 bases from J, with 11 bases between. CDR3: CASMELPNTGELFF. For the CDR3, the DNA is TGTGCCAGCATGGAACTACCAAACACCGGGGAGCTGTTTTTT.

V and J are TRBV5-1 and TRBJ1-6, with 9 bases aligning to TRBD1. From germline, CDR1 is SGHRS and CDR2 YFSETQ. CDR3 length: 15 amino acids. V gave up 1 base and J gave up 9 bases; unmatched junction bases: 5. For the CDR3, the DNA is TGCGCCAGCAGCTTGCGGGACAGGGACGGTTCACCCCTCCACTTT. Translated: CASSLRDRDGSPLHF.

The rearrangement joins TRBV28 to TRBJ2-2, with a weak D call TRBD1 (5 bases). Deletions cut 7 bases from V and 2 bases from J, with 11 bases between. The CDR3 length is 14 residues. Germline V lookup: CDR1 MDHEN, CDR2 SYDVKM. CDR3 DNA sequence: TGTGCCAGCATCGTAACAGGAAACACCGGGGAGCTGTTTTTT. This translates into CASIVTGNTGELFF.

The chain uses TRBV28 and TRBJ1-5; TRBD1 matches 9 bases. The V segment lost 8 bases and the J segment 6 bases; nucleotides outside the gene matches: 5. The CDR3 contains 13 residues. Per the germline V gene, CDR1 is MDHEN and CDR2 is SYDVKM. The CDR3 region has the DNA TGTGCCAGCTACAGGGGGCTTCGTCAGCCCCAGCATTTT. The encoded protein is CASYRGLRQPQHF.

This clone was detected only once. The rearrangement joins TRBV15 to TRBJ2-7; TRBD1 agrees at 7 bases. Germline V gene data show CDR1 as LNHNV and CDR2 as YYDKDF (reference sequence). Unmatched junction bases numbered 6, after V lost 2 bases and J lost 2 bases. This CDR3 is 15 amino acids long. CDR3 in amino acids: CATSRLDRQTYEQYF. CDR3 sequence (DNA): TGTGCCACCAGCAGATTGGACAGGCAAACCTACGAGCAGTACTTC.

The chain carries TRBV5-1 and TRBJ1-1, with D possibly matching TRBD1 (5 bases). Per the germline V gene, CDR1 is SGHRS and CDR2 is YFSETQ. V was shortened by 4 bases and J by 5 bases, with 18 bases between the two germline ends. The length of the CDR3 is 15 residues. The chain's CDR3 is CASSRLGGRGTEAFF. The CDR3 region has the DNA TGCGCCAGCAGCCGGTTGGGGGGACGGGGTACTGAAGCTTTCTTT.

In DNA form, the CDR3 reads TGCGCCAGCAGCTTGGCCTCTTACCACGGCGGCGAGCAGTACTTC. It translates to CASSLASYHGGEQYF. This chain joins TRBV5-1 and TRBJ2-7, with D unresolved. Trimming removed 0 bases from V and 6 bases from J, with 16 bases in between. CDR3 length equals 15 residues. Germline-derived CDR1 and CDR2 are SGHRS and YFSETQ.

The chain has TRBV18 and TRBJ2-3; 8 bases match TRBD2. After removal of 2 bases from V and 3 bases from J, the junction contained 16 bases not matched to a gene. The CDR3 totals 19 residues. The germline V gene has CDR1 KGHSH and CDR2 LQKENI. As DNA, the CDR3 is TGTGCCAGCTCACCAAGTTTTAGCTACATAGCGGGGAGAACAGATACGCAGTATTTT. Protein product: CASSPSFSYIAGRTDTQYF.

This rearrangement joins TRBV30 to TRBJ1-1; D ambiguous. V lost 1 base and J 0 bases, leaving 9 bases between the germline ends. The CDR3 has 14 amino acids. The germline V gene has CDR1 GTSNPN and CDR2 SVGIG (reference sequence). Written as DNA, the CDR3 is TGTGCCTGGAGTGCTCAGAGGCTGAACACTGAAGCTTTCTTT. Its protein is CAWSAQRLNTEAFF.

The chain recombines TRBV28 with TRBJ2-1; perhaps TRBD1 as D (5 bases). V shed 8 bases and J shed 6 bases, with 11 bases lying between them. Germline V gives CDR1 MDHEN, CDR2 SYDVKM. There are 12 residues in the CDR3. This chain's CDR3 is CASVSGFNEQFF. DNA of the CDR3: TGTGCCAGCGTCTCAGGGTTCAATGAGCAGTTCTTC.

The CDR3 region is CASNPGGQGIHEQYF. Here the CDR3 DNA reads TGTGCCAGCAATCCTGGGGGACAGGGTATCCACGAGCAGTACTTC. The V call is TRBV6-5, the J call TRBJ2-7; 9 bases line up with TRBD1. CDR3 length: 15 residues. V gave up 7 bases and J gave up 5 bases; unmatched junction bases: 12. CDR1 and CDR2 (germline): MNHEY, SVGAGI.

The chain joins TRBV30 to TRBJ1-5; 7 bases align to TRBD1. V shed 7 bases and J 2 bases; nucleotides not matched to a gene: 8. Germline CDR1 GTSNPN, CDR2 SVGIG (reference sequence). The CDR3 is 14 residues long. CDR3 DNA: TGTGCCTCGGCGACAGGGCAGGGCAATCAGCCCCAGCATTTT. Its protein product is CASATGQGNQPQHF. Combining the CDR3 with reference TRBV30 and TRBJ1-5 gives the whole variable domain SQTIHQWPATLVQPVGSPLSLECTVEGTSNPNLYWYRQAAGRGLQLLFYSVGIGQISSEVPQNLSASRPQDRQFILSSKKLLLSDSGFYLCASATGQGNQPQHFGDGTRLSIL.

This sequence joins TRBV28 and TRBJ1-5; 9 bases line up with TRBD1. The V gene end was trimmed by 3 bases and the J gene end by 6 bases; junction bases not matched to a gene: 21. The CDR3 is made up of 20 amino acids. Germline V CDR1 and CDR2: MDHEN, SYDVKM. The CDR3 sequence: CASSLPPGQGRGWWGQPQHF. The CDR3 DNA reads as TGTGCCAGCAGTTTGCCACCGGGACAGGGCAGGGGATGGTGGGGTCAGCCCCAGCATTTT.

V gene TRBV5-1 combines with J gene TRBJ2-2, with 10 bases matching TRBD2. This CDR3 comprises 15 residues. Germline CDR1 SGHRS, CDR2 YFSETQ. Trimming took 4 bases from V and 0 from J; bases not matched to a gene: 0. CDR3 in amino acids: CASSGTSANTGELFF. In nucleotides, the CDR3 is TGCGCCAGCAGCGGGACTAGCGCGAACACCGGGGAGCTGTTTTTT.

This chain connects TRBV5-6 to TRBJ2-7, with a weak D call TRBD2 (6 bases). V was trimmed by 2 bases and J by 9 bases, leaving 18 bases between them. Germline loops: CDR1 SGHDT, CDR2 YYEEEE. This CDR3 has 14 residues. CDR3 sequence (DNA): TGTGCCAGCAGCTTCGGGGGAATAGACCGTCGGCAGTACTTC. Protein product: CASSFGGIDRRQYF.

This chain uses TRBV30 with TRBJ1-1; 9 bases align to TRBD1. With 0 bases clipped from V and 1 base from J, the junction kept 3 bases outside the gene matches. The CDR3 sequence is 15 residues long. Germline loops: CDR1 GTSNPN, CDR2 SVGIG (reference sequence). Here the CDR3 DNA reads TGTGCCTGGAGTGTACAGGGGGCCTGGAACACTGAAGCTTTCTTT. Translated, it gives CAWSVQGAWNTEAFF.

The V call is TRBV7-3, the J call TRBJ1-2; TRBD1 agrees at 8 bases. This CDR3 is 13 amino acids long. CDR1 and CDR2 from the germline V gene are SGHTA and FQGTGA. J lost 9 bases, V lost 2 bases, and 5 bases had no gene match. CDR3: CASSLPGQGSYTF. CDR3 sequence (DNA): TGTGCCAGCAGCTTACCCGGACAGGGTAGCTACACCTTC. The variable domain in full, completed from reference TRBV7-3 and TRBJ1-2, reads GAGVSQTPSNKVTEKGKYVELRCDPISGHTALYWYRQSLGQGPEFLIYFQGTGAADDSGLPNDRFFAVRPEGSVSTLKIQRTERGDSAVYLCASSLPGQGSYTFGSGTRLTVV.